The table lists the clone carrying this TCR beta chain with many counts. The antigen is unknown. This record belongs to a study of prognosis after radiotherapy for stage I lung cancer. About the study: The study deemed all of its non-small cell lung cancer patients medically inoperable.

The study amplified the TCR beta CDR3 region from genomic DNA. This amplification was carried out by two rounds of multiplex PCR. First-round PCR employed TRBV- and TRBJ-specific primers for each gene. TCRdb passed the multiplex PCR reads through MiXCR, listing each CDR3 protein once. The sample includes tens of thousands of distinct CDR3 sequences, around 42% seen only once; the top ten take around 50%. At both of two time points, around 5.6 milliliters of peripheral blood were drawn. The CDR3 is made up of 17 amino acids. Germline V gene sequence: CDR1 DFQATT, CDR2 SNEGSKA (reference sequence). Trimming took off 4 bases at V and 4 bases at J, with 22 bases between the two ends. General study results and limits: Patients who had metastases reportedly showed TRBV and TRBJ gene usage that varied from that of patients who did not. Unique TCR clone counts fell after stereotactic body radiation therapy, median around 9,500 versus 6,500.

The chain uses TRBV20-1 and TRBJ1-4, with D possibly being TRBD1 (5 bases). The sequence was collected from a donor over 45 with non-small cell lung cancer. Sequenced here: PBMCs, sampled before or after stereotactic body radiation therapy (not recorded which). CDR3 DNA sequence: TGCAGTGCTACGGGGGAGGGGACCGGGACTGATAATGAAAAACTGTTTTTT. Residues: CSATGEGTGTDNEKLFF.